The 31 T cell receptor beta chains reported below all come from one sample, sequenced in a study of T cells after yellow fever vaccination (dated by TCRdb to about 2019). Libraries were built with 5' RACE. The reads were generated on an Illumina HiSeq 2500. TCRdb reworked the public reads: Q25 trimming with fastp, MiXCR clone assembly, productive beta chains retained. Each entry is one CDR3 protein sequence, shown with its most common DNA and genes. This sample gives under 600,000 distinct CDR3 sequences in total; roughly 14% of them show up just once. The ten biggest clones cover about 14% of the sample. This specimen's treatment or condition label, per the study, means: live attenuated yellow fever vaccine strain. Sequencing used PBMCs, obtained on the day of the yellow fever booster vaccination. These receptors were collected from a man aged 25 to 40 who received the YFV17D yellow fever vaccine.

This clonotype was found a few times. The chain employs TRBV7-8 and TRBJ1-1, with a tentative D call TRBD1 (5 bases). The CDR3 is 16 amino acids. V was cut by 2 bases and J by 8 bases, with 21 bases left in between. The germline CDR1 and CDR2 sequences are SGHVS and FQNEAQ. The CDR3 DNA reads as TGTGCCAGCAGCTTAATCACCGGCAGGGTTAGGCGAGAAGCTTTCTTT. Amino acid sequence: CASSLITGRVRREAFF. The whole variable domain, remainder taken from reference TRBV7-8 and TRBJ1-1, is GAGVSQSPRYKVAKRGQDVALRCDPISGHVSLFWYQQALGQGPEFLTYFQNEAQLDKSGLPSDRFFAERPEGSVSTLKIQRTQQEDSAVYLCASSLITGRVRREAFFGQGTRLTVV.

This clonotype has a count of ten or more. V is TRBV3-1 and J is TRBJ2-6; D is undetermined. V lost 4 bases and J 0 bases, leaving 13 bases between the germline ends. The germline V gene encodes CDR1 LGHDT and CDR2 YNNKEL (reference sequence). The CDR3 extends over 17 amino acids. In nucleotides, the CDR3 is TGTGCCAGCAGCCCTCCGGGCCTCAGCTCTGGGGCCAACGTCCTGACTTTC. The encoded protein is CASSPPGLSSGANVLTF.

This clonotype was seen repeatedly, ten times or more. This chain links TRBV20-1 with TRBJ2-4; D is possibly TRBD1 (6 bases). The CDR3 has 13 residues. Between the trimmed V and J ends, which lost 3 bases and 7 bases, there was a span of 13 bases. The germline gives CDR1 DFQATT, CDR2 SNEGSKA (reference sequence). This chain's CDR3 is CSASRSQGNIQYF. The CDR3 nucleotides read TGCAGTGCTAGTAGATCCCAGGGGAACATTCAGTACTTC.

This clonotype was observed a handful of times. This chain connects TRBV7-2 to TRBJ2-7, with 13 nucleotides matching TRBD2. The germline CDR1 and CDR2 sequences are SGHTA and FQGNSA. The CDR3 covers 17 residues. V shed 5 bases and J 2 bases; nucleotides not matched to a gene: 9. Written as DNA, the CDR3 is TGTGCCAGCAGCATCGGGACTAGCGGGACGATGGCCTACGAGCAGTACTTC. Encoded protein: CASSIGTSGTMAYEQYF.

Only a few counts were recorded for this clonotype. The junction differs from germline at one of its ends, possibly a read error. The rearrangement links TRBV7-9 to TRBJ2-7, with 10 bases matching TRBD1. The CDR3 contains 15 residues. Germline V gives CDR1 SEHNR, CDR2 FQNEAQ (reference sequence). CDR3 DNA: TGTGCCAGCAGCGTAGCGGGACAGGGGATTTACGAGCAGTACTTC. This codes for CASSVAGQGIYEQYF.

A few counts support this clonotype. This chain links TRBV6-5 with TRBJ2-1; 8 bases map to TRBD1. V was pared by 0 bases and J by 12 bases, with 4 bases of the junction left unmatched. The CDR3 spans 13 residues. The germline V gene has CDR1 MNHEY and CDR2 SVGAGI. Here the CDR3 DNA reads TGTGCCAGCAGTTACTCGATCGGGACAGGGCAGTTCTTC. Protein: CASSYSIGTGQFF.

V is TRBV7-9 and J is TRBJ1-6, with TRBD1 identical over 8 bases. This CDR3 is 16 amino acids long. V dropped 0 bases and J dropped 5; count of bases not matched to a gene: 3. Germline-derived CDR1 and CDR2 are SEHNR and FQNEAQ (reference sequence). The CDR3 is CASSLAKTGDNSPLHF. CDR3 in DNA: TGTGCCAGCAGCTTAGCGAAGACAGGGGATAATTCACCCCTCCACTTT.

The genes are TRBV19 and TRBJ2-3; D assignment may be TRBD1 or TRBD2 (5 bases each). With 6 bases removed from V and 2 bases from J, the gap between germline ends came to 18 bases. Germline CDR1 is LNHDA and CDR2 is SQIVND (reference sequence). The CDR3 is 16 amino acids. CDR3: CASSLLPGPPTDTQYF. CDR3 DNA: TGTGCCAGTAGCCTTCTCCCGGGACCCCCCACAGATACGCAGTATTTT. The full variable domain, in which reference TRBV19 and TRBJ2-3 provide the parts outside the CDR3, is DGGITQSPKYLFRKEGQNVTLSCEQNLNHDAMYWYRQDPGQGLRLIYYSQIVNDFQKGDIAEGYSVSREKKESFPLTVTSAQKNPTAFYLCASSLLPGPPTDTQYFGPGTRLTVL.

The V and J genes are TRBV12-3 or TRBV12-4 and TRBJ2-3, with 11 bases aligning to TRBD2. The CDR3 covers 15 residues. The V gene end was trimmed by 5 bases and the J gene end by 5 bases; junction bases not matched to a gene: 6. In nucleotides, the CDR3 is TGTGCCAGCAGTCCTCCTAGCGGGAGGATAGATACGCAGTATTTT. It specifies CASSPPSGRIDTQYF.

This clonotype turned up a few times. This chain connects TRBV11-2 to TRBJ1-1; D gene ambiguous. This CDR3 is 14 amino acids long. V lost 1 base to trimming and J lost 4 bases, with 10 bases between them. Per germline, CDR1 SGHAT and CDR2 FQNNGV. The CDR3 DNA is TGTGCCAGCAGCTTAGTGGGCCGCGGCACTGAAGCTTTCTTT. Translating it yields CASSLVGRGTEAFF.

The chain uses TRBV5-1 and TRBJ1-2, with D uncertain. The CDR3 is 14 amino acids. Trimming shortened V by 0 bases and J by 5 bases, and 11 bases separated the two germline ends. The germline V gene has CDR1 SGHRS and CDR2 YFSETQ. The CDR3 DNA is TGCGCCAGCAGCTTGGACCTGAAACCTTATGGCTACACCTTC. Protein sequence: CASSLDLKPYGYTF.

This chain joins TRBV7-2 and TRBJ1-6, with D unresolved. Looked up from germline, CDR1 is SGHTA and CDR2 is FQGNSA. The CDR3 sequence is 16 residues long. V was trimmed by 4 bases and J by 9 bases, leaving 19 bases between them. In nucleotides, the CDR3 is TGTGCCAGCAGCTCTGATTTGGGCAGGTCTGGTTCACCCCTCCACTTT. It specifies CASSSDLGRSGSPLHF.

This clonotype has ten or more counts. This chain links TRBV10-3 with TRBJ1-5; D possibly corresponds to TRBD1 (5 bases). The length of the CDR3 is 13 residues. Germline CDR1 and CDR2: ENHRY and SYGVKD. The V and J ends lost 4 bases and 2 bases respectively, with 6 bases between them. CDR3 sequence: CAISVQGNQPQHF. The CDR3 coding sequence is TGTGCCATCAGTGTACAGGGCAATCAGCCCCAGCATTTT.

This clonotype was picked up a small number of times. The rearrangement joins TRBV10-3 to TRBJ2-7; D may be TRBD2 (7 bases). The germline CDR1 and CDR2 sequences are ENHRY and SYGVKD. The CDR3 runs to 13 residues. Trimming removed 10 bases from V and 5 bases from J, with 18 bases in between. In nucleotides, the CDR3 is TGTGCCACCGGAGGGGGGGATCCGAACGAGCAGTACTTC. Translating gives CATGGGDPNEQYF.

The genes are TRBV5-1 and TRBJ1-1; D not certain. Germline CDR1 reads SGHRS; CDR2 reads YFSETQ. This CDR3 has 15 residues. Trimming removed 4 bases at V and 0 bases at J, with 13 bases between. CDR3 amino acids: CASSPREGLNTEAFF. CDR3 bases: TGCGCCAGCAGCCCGAGGGAGGGCTTGAACACTGAAGCTTTCTTT.

This clonotype was detected a few times. The gene calls are TRBV6-2 or TRBV6-3 and TRBJ1-2, with D unresolved. The V and J ends lost 2 bases and 2 bases respectively, with 18 bases between them. The CDR3 spans 17 residues. CDR1 MNHEY and CDR2 SVGEGT come from the germline V gene. The DNA of the CDR3 is TGTGCCAGCAGTTACGACACCTCTGGACCGCTAAACTATGGCTACACCTTC. Its protein product is CASSYDTSGPLNYGYTF.

This clonotype was counted a few times. The chain links TRBV14 to TRBJ2-2; D not certain. The V and J ends lost 1 base and 3 bases respectively, with 12 bases between them. There are 16 residues in the CDR3. CDR1 SGHDN and CDR2 FVKESK come from the germline V gene. The CDR3 loop reads CASSQGFRLHTGELFF. CDR3 coding DNA: TGTGCCAGCAGCCAAGGTTTTAGGCTCCACACCGGGGAGCTGTTTTTT.

This clonotype was seen a few times. The chain has TRBV27 and TRBJ2-2; D is unresolved. V was trimmed by 10 bases and J by 7 bases, leaving 10 bases between them. Germline values: CDR1 MNHEY, CDR2 SMNVEV (reference sequence). The CDR3 is 11 residues long. The CDR3 spells CATKMVGELFF. Written as DNA, the CDR3 is TGTGCCACGAAGATGGTCGGGGAGCTGTTTTTT.

The chain uses TRBV15 and TRBJ2-5, with 7 positions matching TRBD2. Unmatched junction bases numbered 9, after V lost 0 bases and J lost 5 bases. Germline V gene lookup returns CDR1 LNHNV and CDR2 YYDKDF (reference sequence). This CDR3 spans 16 amino acids. The CDR3 DNA follows: TGTGCCACCAGCAGAGATCCAGGCGGGGGAGGGGAGACCCAGTACTTC. Amino acids: CATSRDPGGGGETQYF.

This clonotype has more than one count but fewer than ten. V gene TRBV6-2 or TRBV6-3 combines with J gene TRBJ2-4; 8 bases are shared with TRBD2. The CDR3 sequence is 16 residues long. Unmatched junction bases numbered 7, after V lost 2 bases and J lost 4 bases. CDR1 is MNHEY and CDR2 is SVGEGT in the germline V gene. The CDR3 DNA reads TGTGCCAGCAGTTACCCACAGCGGGAGCCAAAAAACATTCAGTACTTC. Its translation: CASSYPQREPKNIQYF.

This clonotype has only a few counts. The chain carries TRBV28 and TRBJ2-7, with 14 bases aligning to TRBD2. Germline CDR1 and CDR2: MDHEN and SYDVKM. This CDR3 is built from 15 residues. The J segment lost 4 bases and the V segment lost 4 bases, leaving 3 bases of the junction unmatched. DNA of the CDR3: TGTGCCAGCAGTTCCTGGACTAGCGGGAGGTACGAGCAGTACTTC. This translates into CASSSWTSGRYEQYF. Looking up the rest from reference TRBV28 and TRBJ2-7 gives the full variable domain: DVKVTQSSRYLVKRTGEKVFLECVQDMDHENMFWYRQDPGLGLRLIYFSYDVKMKEKGDIPEGYSVSREKKERFSLILESASTNQTSMYLCASSSWTSGRYEQYFGPGTRLTVT.

J is TRBJ2-3 and V is TRBV7-9, with D possibly TRBD1 on 6 matching bases. The CDR3 length is 15 residues. Germline V gene sequence: CDR1 SEHNR, CDR2 FQNEAQ (reference sequence). The V end lost 2 bases, the J end lost 1 base, and 10 bases lay between the germline ends. The CDR3 is CASSLYSGGTDTQYF. The CDR3 region has the DNA TGTGCCAGCAGCTTATATTCAGGGGGCACAGATACGCAGTATTTT.

This sequence joins TRBV7-2 and TRBJ1-4, with 7 bases fitting TRBD1. The CDR3 is made up of 15 amino acids. The junction had 6 bases not matched to a gene; V was cut back by 1 base and J by 7 bases. Per germline, CDR1 SGHTA and CDR2 FQGNSA. In DNA form, the CDR3 reads TGTGCCAGCAGCTTAGGTGGGCCAGGGGGTGAAAAACTGTTTTTT. Translated, it gives CASSLGGPGGEKLFF.

The chain has TRBV7-8 and TRBJ2-1; D possibly corresponds to TRBD2 (5 bases). The V and J ends lost 6 bases and 9 bases respectively, with 9 bases between them. Germline V CDR1 and CDR2: SGHVS, FQNEAQ. CDR3 length: 11 residues. The CDR3 sequence is CASRFAGEQFF. The CDR3 coding sequence is TGTGCCAGCAGATTCGCGGGTGAGCAGTTCTTC.

J is TRBJ2-5 and V is TRBV7-6; D may be TRBD2 (7 bases). Trimming cost V 4 bases and J 4 bases, with 16 bases left between them. The CDR3 sequence is 15 residues long. CDR1 and CDR2 from the germline V gene are SGHVS and FNYEAQ. As DNA, the CDR3 is TGTGCCAGCAGCTCCGGAGGGGGGGGACTAGAGACCCAGTACTTC. As protein: CASSSGGGGLETQYF.

This clonotype was found a few times. The chain recombines TRBV13 with TRBJ2-1, with TRBD2 identical over 9 bases. There are 17 residues in the CDR3. Germline V gene lookup returns CDR1 PRHDT and CDR2 FYEKMQ (reference sequence). V lost 6 bases to trimming and J lost 4 bases; unmatched junction nucleotides: 13. The CDR3 sequence: CASSDNLAAGGYNEQFF. The CDR3 DNA reads TGTGCCAGCAGTGATAATCTAGCCGCGGGGGGGTACAATGAGCAGTTCTTC.

The chain uses TRBV29-1 and TRBJ2-6; D unresolved. V was cut by 7 bases and J by 0 bases, with 16 bases left in between. Germline V gives CDR1 SQVTM, CDR2 ANQGSEA. CDR3 length: 16 amino acids. The CDR3 region has the DNA TGCAGCGCCTTTTGTCCCGGAGACTCTGGGGCCAACGTCCTGACTTTC. Protein product: CSAFCPGDSGANVLTF.

The genes are TRBV11-2 and TRBJ1-2; D gene unclear. CDR3 size: 13 residues. V lost 5 bases to trimming and J lost 8 bases, with 15 bases between them. Per germline, CDR1 SGHAT and CDR2 FQNNGV. The CDR3 reads CASSEEGVTGYTF. Written as DNA, the CDR3 is TGTGCCAGCAGCGAGGAGGGCGTCACGGGCTACACCTTC.

The V call is TRBV10-3, the J call TRBJ2-5; 7 nucleotides line up with TRBD2. The CDR3 has 13 residues. The J segment lost 4 bases and the V segment lost 5 bases, leaving 4 bases of the junction unmatched. CDR1 is ENHRY and CDR2 is SYGVKD in the germline V gene. CDR3 protein: CAISSVAGETQYF. The CDR3 DNA is TGTGCCATCAGTAGTGTAGCGGGAGAGACCCAGTACTTC.

This clonotype came up a few times. The chain recombines TRBV7-6 with TRBJ2-1, with 9 bases fitting TRBD2. Germline assignment: CDR1 SGHVS and CDR2 FNYEAQ. There are 15 residues in the CDR3. Losses at the gene ends were 4 bases for V and 6 bases for J; bases not matched to a gene: 7. CDR3 nucleotide sequence: TGTGCCAGCAGCTATAGACTAGCGGATACCAATGAGCAGTTCTTC. It encodes CASSYRLADTNEQFF.

The V gene is TRBV7-8, the J gene TRBJ2-7; 8 nucleotides line up with TRBD2. Germline values: CDR1 SGHVS, CDR2 FQNEAQ. The V gene end was trimmed by 1 base and the J gene end by 0 bases; junction bases not matched to a gene: 11. The CDR3 covers 18 residues. The CDR3 protein is CASSLGSRSGTFSYEQYF. CDR3 nucleotides: TGTGCCAGCAGCTTAGGCAGCCGTAGCGGGACCTTCTCCTACGAGCAGTACTTC. The full variable domain, in which reference TRBV7-8 and TRBJ2-7 provide the parts outside the CDR3, is GAGVSQSPRYKVAKRGQDVALRCDPISGHVSLFWYQQALGQGPEFLTYFQNEAQLDKSGLPSDRFFAERPEGSVSTLKIQRTQQEDSAVYLCASSLGSRSGTFSYEQYFGPGTRLTVT.